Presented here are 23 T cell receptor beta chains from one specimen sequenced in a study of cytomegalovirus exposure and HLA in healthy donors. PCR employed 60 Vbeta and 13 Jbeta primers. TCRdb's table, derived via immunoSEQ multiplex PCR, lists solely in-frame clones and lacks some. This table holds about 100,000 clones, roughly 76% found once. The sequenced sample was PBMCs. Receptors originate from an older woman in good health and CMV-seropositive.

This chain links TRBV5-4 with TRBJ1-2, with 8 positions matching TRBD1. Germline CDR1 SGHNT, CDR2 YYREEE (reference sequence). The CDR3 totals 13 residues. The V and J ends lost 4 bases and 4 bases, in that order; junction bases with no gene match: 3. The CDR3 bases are TGTGCCAGCAGCGGGACAGGCGCCTATGGCTACACCTTC. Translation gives CASSGTGAYGYTF. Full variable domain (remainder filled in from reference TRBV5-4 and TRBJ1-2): ETGVTQSPTHLIKTRGQQVTLRCSSQSGHNTVSWYQQALGQGPQFIFQYYREEENGRGNFPPRFSGLQFPNYSSELNVNALELDDSALYLCASSGTGAYGYTFGSGTRLTVV.

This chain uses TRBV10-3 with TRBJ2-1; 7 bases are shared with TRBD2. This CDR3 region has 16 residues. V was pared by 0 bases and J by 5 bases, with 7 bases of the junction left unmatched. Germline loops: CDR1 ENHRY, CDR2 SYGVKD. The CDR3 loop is CAISESRMGRDNEQFF. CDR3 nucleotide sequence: TGTGCCATCAGTGAGTCTAGAATGGGGAGGGACAATGAGCAGTTCTTC.

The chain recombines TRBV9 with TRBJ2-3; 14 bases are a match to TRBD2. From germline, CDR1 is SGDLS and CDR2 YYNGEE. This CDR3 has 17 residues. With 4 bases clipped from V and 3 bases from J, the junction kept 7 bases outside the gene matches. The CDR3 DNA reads TGTGCCAGCAGCATTGGACTAGCGGGAGGATTGACAGATACGCAGTATTTT. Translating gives CASSIGLAGGLTDTQYF. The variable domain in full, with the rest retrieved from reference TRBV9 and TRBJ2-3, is DSGVTQTPKHLITATGQRVTLRCSPRSGDLSVYWYQQSLDQGLQFLIQYYNGEERAKGNILERFSAQQFPDLHSELNLSSLELGDSALYFCASSIGLAGGLTDTQYFGPGTRLTVL.

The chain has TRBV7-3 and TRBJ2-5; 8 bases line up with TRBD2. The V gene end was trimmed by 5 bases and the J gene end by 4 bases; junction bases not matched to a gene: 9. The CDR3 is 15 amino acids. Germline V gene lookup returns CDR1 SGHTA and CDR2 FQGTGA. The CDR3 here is CASSAQNLAGETQYF. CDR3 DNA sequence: TGTGCCAGCAGCGCCCAGAATCTAGCGGGAGAGACCCAGTACTTC.

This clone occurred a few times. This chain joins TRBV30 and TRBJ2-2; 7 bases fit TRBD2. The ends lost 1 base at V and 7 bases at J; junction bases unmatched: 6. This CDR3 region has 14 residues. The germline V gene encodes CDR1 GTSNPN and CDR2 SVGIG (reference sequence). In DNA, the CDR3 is TGTGCCTGGAGTGGACTAGCACGGGGCGGGGAGCTGTTTTTT. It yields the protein CAWSGLARGGELFF. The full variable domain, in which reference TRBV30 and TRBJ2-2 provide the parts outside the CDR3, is SQTIHQWPATLVQPVGSPLSLECTVEGTSNPNLYWYRQAAGRGLQLLFYSVGIGQISSEVPQNLSASRPQDRQFILSSKKLLLSDSGFYLCAWSGLARGGELFFGEGSRLTVL.

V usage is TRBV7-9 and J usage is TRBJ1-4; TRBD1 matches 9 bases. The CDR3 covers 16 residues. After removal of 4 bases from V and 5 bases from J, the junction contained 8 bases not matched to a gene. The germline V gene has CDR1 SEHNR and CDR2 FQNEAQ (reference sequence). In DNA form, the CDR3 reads TGTGCCAGCAGCTCGTATTATGGGACAGGGAATGAAAAACTGTTTTTT. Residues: CASSSYYGTGNEKLFF.

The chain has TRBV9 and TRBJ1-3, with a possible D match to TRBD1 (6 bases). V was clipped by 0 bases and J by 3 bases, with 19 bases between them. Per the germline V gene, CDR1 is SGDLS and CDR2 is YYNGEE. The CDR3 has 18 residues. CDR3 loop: CASSVGSDSSVFGNTIYF. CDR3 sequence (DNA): TGTGCCAGCAGCGTAGGATCGGACAGCTCGGTATTTGGAAACACCATATATTTT.

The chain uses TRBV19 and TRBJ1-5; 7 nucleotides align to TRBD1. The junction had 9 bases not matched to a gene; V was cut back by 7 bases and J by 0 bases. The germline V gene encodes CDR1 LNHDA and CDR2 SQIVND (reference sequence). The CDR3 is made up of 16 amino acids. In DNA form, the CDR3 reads TGTGCCAGTACCTTGGGGGGACAGTATAGCAATCAGCCCCAGCATTTT. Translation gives CASTLGGQYSNQPQHF.

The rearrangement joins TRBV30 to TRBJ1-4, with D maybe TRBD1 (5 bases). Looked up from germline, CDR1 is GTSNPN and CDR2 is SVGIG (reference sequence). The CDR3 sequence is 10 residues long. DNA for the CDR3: TGTGCAGCGGGGGATGAAAAACTGTTTTTT. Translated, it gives CAAGDEKLFF. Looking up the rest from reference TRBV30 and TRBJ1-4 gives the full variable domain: SQTIHQWPATLVQPVGSPLSLECTVEGTSNPNLYWYRQAAGRGLQLLFYSVGIGQISSEVPQNLSASRPQDRQFILSSKKLLLSDSGFYLCAAGDEKLFFGSGTQLSVL.

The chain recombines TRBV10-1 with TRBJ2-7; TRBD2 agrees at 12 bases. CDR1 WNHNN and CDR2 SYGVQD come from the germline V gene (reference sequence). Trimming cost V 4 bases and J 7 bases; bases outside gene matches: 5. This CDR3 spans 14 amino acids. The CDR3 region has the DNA TGCGCCAGCAGTGGGACTAGCGGGATTGGTGAGCAGTACTTC. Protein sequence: CASSGTSGIGEQYF.

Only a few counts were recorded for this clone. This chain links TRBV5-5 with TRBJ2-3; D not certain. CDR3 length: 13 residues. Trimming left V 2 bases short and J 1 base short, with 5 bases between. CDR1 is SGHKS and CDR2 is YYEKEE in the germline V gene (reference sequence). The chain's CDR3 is CASSFSGTDTQYF. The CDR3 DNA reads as TGTGCCAGCAGCTTTTCGGGCACAGATACGCAGTATTTT. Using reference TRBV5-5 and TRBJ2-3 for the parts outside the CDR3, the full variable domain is DAGVTQSPTHLIKTRGQQVTLRCSPISGHKSVSWYQQVLGQGPQFIFQYYEKEERGRGNFPDRFSARQFPNYSSELNVNALLLGDSALYLCASSFSGTDTQYFGPGTRLTVL.

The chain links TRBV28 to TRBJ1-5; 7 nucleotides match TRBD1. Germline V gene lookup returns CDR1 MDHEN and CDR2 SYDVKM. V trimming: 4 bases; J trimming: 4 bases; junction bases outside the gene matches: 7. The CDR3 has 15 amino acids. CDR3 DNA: TGTGCCAGCAGTTCCGGGACAGTCTATAATCAGCCCCAGCATTTT. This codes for CASSSGTVYNQPQHF.

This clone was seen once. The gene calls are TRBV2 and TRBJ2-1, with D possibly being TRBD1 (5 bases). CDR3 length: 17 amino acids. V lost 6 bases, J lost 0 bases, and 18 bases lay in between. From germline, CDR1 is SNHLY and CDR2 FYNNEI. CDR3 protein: CASRTTGLTSSYNEQFF. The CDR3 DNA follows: TGTGCCAGCAGGACAACAGGCCTGACAAGCTCCTACAATGAGCAGTTCTTC.

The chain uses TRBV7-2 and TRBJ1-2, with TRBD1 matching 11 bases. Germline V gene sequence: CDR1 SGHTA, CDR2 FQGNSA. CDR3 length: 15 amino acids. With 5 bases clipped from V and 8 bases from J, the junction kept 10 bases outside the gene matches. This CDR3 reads CASSGRTGGAYGYTF. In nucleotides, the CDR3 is TGTGCCAGCAGCGGCCGGACAGGGGGCGCCTACGGCTACACCTTC. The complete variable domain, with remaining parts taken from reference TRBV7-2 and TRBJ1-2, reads GAGVSQSPSNKVTEKGKDVELRCDPISGHTALYWYRQSLGQGLEFLIYFQGNSAPDKSGLPSDRFSAERTGGSVSTLTIQRTQQEDSAVYLCASSGRTGGAYGYTFGSGTRLTVV.

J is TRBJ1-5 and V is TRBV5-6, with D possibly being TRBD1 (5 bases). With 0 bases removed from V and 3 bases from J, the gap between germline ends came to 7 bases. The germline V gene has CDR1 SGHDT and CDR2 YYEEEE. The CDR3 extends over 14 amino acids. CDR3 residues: CASSLGQYNQPQHF. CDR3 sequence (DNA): TGTGCCAGCAGCTTGGGACAGTACAATCAGCCCCAGCATTTT.

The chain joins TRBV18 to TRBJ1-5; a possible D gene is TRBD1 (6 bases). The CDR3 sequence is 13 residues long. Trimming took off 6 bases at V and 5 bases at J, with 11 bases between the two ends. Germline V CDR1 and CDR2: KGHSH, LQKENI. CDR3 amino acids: CASSPDSHQPQHF. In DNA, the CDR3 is TGTGCCAGCTCCCCGGACAGCCATCAGCCCCAGCATTTT. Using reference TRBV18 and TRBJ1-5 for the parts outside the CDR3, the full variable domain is NAGVMQNPRHLVRRRGQEARLRCSPMKGHSHVYWYRQLPEEGLKFMVYLQKENIIDESGMPKERFSAEFPKEGPSILRIQQVVRGDSAAYFCASSPDSHQPQHFGDGTRLSIL.

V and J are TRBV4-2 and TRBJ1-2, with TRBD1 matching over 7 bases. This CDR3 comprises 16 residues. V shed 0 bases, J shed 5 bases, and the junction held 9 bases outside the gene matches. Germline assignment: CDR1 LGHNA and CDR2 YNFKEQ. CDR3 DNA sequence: TGTGCCAGCAGCCAAGATGGTAACAGGGGAGATTATGGCTACACCTTC. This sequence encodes CASSQDGNRGDYGYTF.

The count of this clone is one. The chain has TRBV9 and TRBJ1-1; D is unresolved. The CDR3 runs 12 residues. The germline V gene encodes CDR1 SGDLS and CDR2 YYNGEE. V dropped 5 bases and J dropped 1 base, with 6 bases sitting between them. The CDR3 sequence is CASSQSNTEAFF. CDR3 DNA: TGTGCCAGCAGTCAGTCGAACACTGAAGCTTTCTTT.

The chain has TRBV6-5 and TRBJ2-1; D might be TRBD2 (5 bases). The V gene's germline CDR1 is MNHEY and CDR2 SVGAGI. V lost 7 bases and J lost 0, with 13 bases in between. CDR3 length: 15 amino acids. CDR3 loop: CASTPVGSSYNEQFF. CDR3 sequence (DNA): TGTGCCAGCACCCCTGTTGGGAGCTCCTACAATGAGCAGTTCTTC.

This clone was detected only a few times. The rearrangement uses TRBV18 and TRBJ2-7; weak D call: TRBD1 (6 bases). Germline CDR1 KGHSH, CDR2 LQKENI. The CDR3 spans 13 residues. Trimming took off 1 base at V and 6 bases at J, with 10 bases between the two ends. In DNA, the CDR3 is TGTGCCAGCTCACCACGACAGGTACCCGAGCAGTACTTC. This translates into CASSPRQVPEQYF.

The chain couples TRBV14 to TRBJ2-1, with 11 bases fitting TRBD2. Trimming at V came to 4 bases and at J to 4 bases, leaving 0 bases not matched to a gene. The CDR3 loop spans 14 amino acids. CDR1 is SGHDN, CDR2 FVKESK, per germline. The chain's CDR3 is CASSLAGGYNEQFF. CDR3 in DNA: TGTGCCAGCAGCCTAGCGGGAGGGTACAATGAGCAGTTCTTC.

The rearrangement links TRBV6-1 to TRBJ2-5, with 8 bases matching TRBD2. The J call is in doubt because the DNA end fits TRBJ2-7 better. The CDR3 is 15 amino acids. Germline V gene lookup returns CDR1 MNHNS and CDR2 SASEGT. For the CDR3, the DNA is TGTGCCAGCATGGGTGTTGGCGGGAGGAGCTACGAGCAGTACTTC. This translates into CASMGVGGRSYEQYF.

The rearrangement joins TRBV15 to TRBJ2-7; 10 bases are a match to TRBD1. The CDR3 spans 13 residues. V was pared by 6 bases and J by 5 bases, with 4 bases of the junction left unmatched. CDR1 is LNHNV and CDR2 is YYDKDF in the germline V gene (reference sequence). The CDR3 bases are TGTGCCACCAGGGGGACAGGGGTCAACGAGCAGTACTTC. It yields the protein CATRGTGVNEQYF.